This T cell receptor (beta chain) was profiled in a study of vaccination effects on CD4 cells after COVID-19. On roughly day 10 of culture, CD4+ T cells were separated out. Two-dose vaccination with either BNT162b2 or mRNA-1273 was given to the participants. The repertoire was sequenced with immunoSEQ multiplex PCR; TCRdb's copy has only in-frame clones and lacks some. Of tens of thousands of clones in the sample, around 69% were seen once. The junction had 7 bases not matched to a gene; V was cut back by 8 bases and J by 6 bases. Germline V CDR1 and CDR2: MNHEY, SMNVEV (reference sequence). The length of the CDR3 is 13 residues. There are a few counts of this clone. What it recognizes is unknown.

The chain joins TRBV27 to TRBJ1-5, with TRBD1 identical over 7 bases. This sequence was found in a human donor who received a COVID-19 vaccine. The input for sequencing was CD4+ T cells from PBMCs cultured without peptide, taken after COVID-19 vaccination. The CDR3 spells CASRDRATQPQHF. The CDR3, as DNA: TGTGCCAGCCGAGACAGGGCCACTCAGCCCCAGCATTTT.